This TCR beta chain was identified in a study of cytomegalovirus exposure and HLA in healthy donors (dated by TCRdb to about 2017). Broadly, across the study: An earlier analysis of 587 of the donors reported 276 Gb of sequence data and roughly 100 million unique TCR beta sequences from 150 million to 200 million T cells. Typing coverage varied by locus: roughly 620-640 donors for A, B, C, DRB1 and DQB1; more than 500 for DQA1; over 600 for DPA1; about 450 for DPB1. Roughly five DR-DQ haplotypes were handled as single units for association and clustering because linkage in the cohort was strong. The genetic ancestry cluster associated with self-reported Caucasian donors included around four fifths of the roughly 400 genotyped donors. All discovery cohort repertoires had been generated using a single sequencing platform. Donor age, sex, ethnicity and CMV serostatus were collected together with the repertoire data. On average, roughly 200,000 unique TCR beta nucleotide sequences were sequenced per donor among some 430 genotyped donors of the cohort, with roughly a sixth of those sequences being non-productive. Both class I and class II loci were covered by HLA typing, at four-digit resolution. The study used immunosequencing to profile the T cell repertoires of approximately 640 subjects and linked those repertoires to cytomegalovirus serostatus. An earlier analysis of approximately 640 of the donors applied high-throughput TCR beta sequencing to assess whether each TCR beta V gene segment acted as functional or pseudogenic. To predict cytomegalovirus infection status, the study brought together high-throughput TCR immunosequencing, statistical association of individual TCRs with disease status, and machine learning. A later analysis re-analyzed previously published TCR beta repertoires from about 730 donors and added high-resolution HLA genotyping to study TCR occurrence patterns. About 310 gigabases of sequencing data and 70 million to 100 million unique TCR sequences were included in an early release covering about 700 HLA-typed donors. The aim of the study was to test whether cataloging public T cell receptors could identify signatures of past pathogen exposure. A later genetic analysis took genome-wide SNP genotypes for about 65% of the 666 donors and used that subset as a discovery cohort. In addition to the first cohort of 666 subjects, a separate validation cohort of under 150 different subjects was used. The later analysis used no new phenotypic data to find candidate immune exposures, relying instead on TCR beta sequences and their occurrence across donors. Broader findings and caveats from the paper: An earlier analysis of around 500 of the donors showed that most TCR beta V segments appeared in productive rearrangements either about 87% or about 30% of the time, which broadly matched IMGT annotations. A later analysis reported that several top co-occurrence clusters appeared linked to parvovirus B19, influenza, CMV and Epstein-Barr virus. In a later analysis, HLA-associated TCR beta chains were found to be more clonally expanded and to have lower generation probabilities than equally common non-associated chains. A later analysis found that most CMV-associated TCR beta chains appeared HLA-restricted, with HLA associations seemingly driven largely by CMV exposure. Most TCR sequences were observed very rarely across donors, whereas some public TCRs were present in many individuals. Immune exposure information for the cohort was limited to CMV serostatus. Assigning TCR associations to individual alleles was difficult when HLA alleles, especially DR and DQ, strongly co-occurred. A few of the identified cytomegalovirus-associated TCR beta chains were confirmed in vitro to be specific for cytomegalovirus antigens. Sequencing depth was assumed to be roughly uniform across donors in the presence/absence analyses, though that assumption may not hold. A further reported finding was that TCR beta sequences accurately predicted the HLA-A and HLA-B alleles for most subjects in the first cohort. The cohort was sequenced for TCR beta chains only, and without alpha or paired-chain data the features that could be detected were limited. In both the original and validation cohorts, the classifier was reported to diagnose cytomegalovirus status with high specificity and sensitivity. A later analysis associated 15,000 to 20,000 TCR beta sequences with specific HLA alleles at a false discovery rate of 0.05. Over 15 rarely observed V segments, including chromosome 9 orphons, were excluded from the earlier analysis of several hundred of the donors because counts were too low. A total of roughly 160 TCR beta chains were listed by the study as associated with cytomegalovirus. According to a later analysis, TCR association rates differed among HLA loci, with DRB1 alleles showing the most associated TCRs and HLA-C alleles showing the fewest. A later genetic analysis associated a missense DCLRE1C variant with V-gene and J-gene trimming of TCR beta chains, and an independent cohort replicated the association. The authors suggested that the approach could potentially be generalized to other disease states and immunological phenotypes. A group of highly shared sequence variants was considered likely to be a technical artifact of the sequencing pipeline. Because HLA typing was missing for some donors at each locus, association tests included only the typed subset. According to a later genetic analysis, donors in an Asian-associated ancestry cluster had fewer N-insertions in productive TCRs than the approximately 650-donor mean. Correlated functional status among segregating V segments might reflect linkage disequilibrium, but an unknown experimental factor could not be ruled out. Some IMGT-functional V segments, including TRBV6-2 and TRBV6-3, could not be told apart with the 87-base-pair reads, so those segments were excluded.

The cohort consisted of 666 healthy bone marrow donors. All cohort members were sampled while nominally healthy, although unrecorded immune exposures were likely present. The donor tested CMV seropositive and was one of the 289 seropositive cohort members. Each donor provided a peripheral blood sample, and peripheral blood mononuclear cells were used for TCR beta sequencing. The Qiagen DNeasy Blood Extraction Kit was used to extract genomic DNA from the blood cell samples. The method was the immunoSEQ multiplex PCR assay. The multiplex PCR relied on a mix of 60 forward primers for TCR Vbeta segments and 13 reverse primers for TCR Jbeta segments. The CDR3 region of rearranged TCR beta genes was amplified from genomic DNA with a multiplex PCR assay. Amplified TCR beta libraries were sequenced as 87-base-pair reads on the Illumina HiSeq System. The original methods were these. In a later analysis, tens of millions of unique TCR beta chains were counted across the 666 repertoires, and approximately 9.9 million of these chains were shared by at least two donors. Raw reads were error-corrected and collapsed into unique sequences by a nearest-neighbor algorithm in which closely related sequences were merged to remove PCR and sequencing errors. CDR3 sequences were aligned to IMGT reference sequences to assign V, D and J gene segments. For a sequence to be retained, a match of at least six nucleotides was required to both a V gene segment and a J gene segment. Rearrangements were called productive when the CDR3 lacked stop codons and stayed in frame with V and J; all others were non-productive. CDR3 was defined by IMGT convention, running from the second conserved V-encoded cysteine to the conserved J-encoded phenylalanine. In an earlier analysis of just under 600 of the donors, sequences lacking an unambiguous match to a single V gene segment were excluded. In an earlier analysis of some 590 of the donors, V segments were called functional above 56.7% productive rearrangements and were called segregating when the between-donor standard deviation exceeded 5%. To diagnose cytomegalovirus status from the catalog of TCR beta chain sequences, a statistical classification framework was built. In a later analysis, V and J genes were assigned by comparing TCR nucleotide sequences against IMGT/GENE-DB human TR gene sequences. In a later analysis, CDR3 sequences and most-parsimonious VDJ recombination scenarios were assigned using the TCRdist pipeline. A later analysis defined each TCR beta chain by its CDR3 amino acid sequence plus V-gene family, and excluded reads lacking a unique V-gene family. As a way to deal with suspected cross-contamination and a sequencing artifact, a later analysis dropped 640 or so nucleotide sequences that were highly shared and had low generation probability. A later analysis calculated a clonal expansion index for each public chain from normalized within-repertoire ranks of inferred template counts. In a later analysis, generation probabilities were computed with a VDJ recombination model fitted to out-of-frame rearrangements, and the resulting probabilities were checked against IGoR. In a later analysis, hypergeometric tests were used to score TCR-TCR, TCR-HLA and TCR-CMV co-occurrence, with a repertoire-size bias correction applied to TCR pairs. False discovery rates were estimated in a later analysis by permuting HLA or CMV assignments 20 times. In a later analysis, co-occurring TCRs were grouped using DBSCAN, with TCRdist sequence similarity added in when clustering inside HLA-allele-positive subsets. Co-occurrence clustering excluded repertoires with fewer than 30,000 or more than 120,000 public chains, plus five with anomalous nucleotide sharing. In its TCRdb copy, this immuneACCESS table keeps in-frame sequences only and misses some clones. Where compared with another copy, unresolved V genes explain less than half of these, and the others have no known cause. V, J and clone size are taken as reported in that table, and D and trimming were inferred from the DNA itself. This sample has around 150,000 clones in its table, and 79% of those were observed once. Of the sample, 6.5% to 7% is held by the ten largest clones.

From its cysteine to its phenylalanine, the CDR3 spans 12 amino acids. Solely the CDR3 DNA is kept, with 36 bases framed from the first base. The germline V gene sets CDR1 to SNHLY and CDR2 to FYNNEI. V is cut back by 9 bases and J by 6 bases, with 7 bases in the junction unmatched. Worth noting for this clone: Its binding antigen is unknown. Nothing much larger sits one base from this clone, and base qualities are not available.

The rearranged segments are TRBV2 and TRBJ2-7; 8 bases in between match TRBD2. Sequencing input: PBMCs. The clonotype comes from a middle-aged man in good health and CMV-seropositive. The CDR3 protein sequence reads: CASSGGVGEQYF. The DNA is TGTGCCAGTTCCGGGGGGGTAGGCGAGCAGTACTTC.